The source of this TCR beta chain is a study of human T cells and chemical hapten exposure. Broader study findings: Donors, who had alopecia, may show an immune response that differs from healthy people's. The number of TCRs over 1 in 1000 frequency stayed unchanged after DPC.

The library labeled individual cDNA molecules by adding unique molecular identifiers to them. TCRdb analysed the RACE reads with MiXCR anew, one entry per CDR3 protein. The data hold 70,000 to 90,000 distinct CDR3 sequences, with approximately 11% observed a single time. At least ten counts were recorded for this clonotype. Its target is unknown. This CDR3 spans 15 amino acids. V was clipped by 4 bases and J by 5 bases, with 20 bases between them. Germline assignment: CDR1 SQVTM and CDR2 ANQGSEA. Noted time point: patch test 3, about 24 weeks after DPC sensitization. Treatment: therapeutic diphenylcyclopropenone sensitization with weekly scalp DPC. Donation of samples came from alopecia patients who were 18 to 70 years old and suitable for DPC.

The V and J genes are TRBV29-1 and TRBJ2-5, with D maybe TRBD1 (5 bases). The sequencing here drew on whole blood, taken in connection with sensitization to the hapten diphenylcyclopropenone (DPC). The receptor comes from a woman aged 45-60 years with alopecia areata. Some clones in this sample may be carry-over from other donors' samples. The CDR3 loop is CSVVDSDTVRETQYF. Written as DNA, the CDR3 is TGCAGCGTTGTAGATTCGGACACCGTCCGGGAGACCCAGTACTTC.